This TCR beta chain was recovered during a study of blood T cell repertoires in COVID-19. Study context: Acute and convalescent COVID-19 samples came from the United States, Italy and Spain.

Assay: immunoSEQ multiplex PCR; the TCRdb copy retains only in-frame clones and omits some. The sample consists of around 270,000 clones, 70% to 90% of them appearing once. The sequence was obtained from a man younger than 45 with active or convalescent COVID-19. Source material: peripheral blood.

As DNA, the CDR3 is TGTGCCAGCAGGGCCCCTAGCACAGATACGCAGTATTTT. It is translated as CASRAPSTDTQYF. The V gene is TRBV2, the J gene TRBJ2-3; D gene unclear. Trimming cost V 6 bases and J 0 bases, with 7 bases left between them. Looked up from germline, CDR1 is SNHLY and CDR2 is FYNNEI. The CDR3 contains 13 residues.